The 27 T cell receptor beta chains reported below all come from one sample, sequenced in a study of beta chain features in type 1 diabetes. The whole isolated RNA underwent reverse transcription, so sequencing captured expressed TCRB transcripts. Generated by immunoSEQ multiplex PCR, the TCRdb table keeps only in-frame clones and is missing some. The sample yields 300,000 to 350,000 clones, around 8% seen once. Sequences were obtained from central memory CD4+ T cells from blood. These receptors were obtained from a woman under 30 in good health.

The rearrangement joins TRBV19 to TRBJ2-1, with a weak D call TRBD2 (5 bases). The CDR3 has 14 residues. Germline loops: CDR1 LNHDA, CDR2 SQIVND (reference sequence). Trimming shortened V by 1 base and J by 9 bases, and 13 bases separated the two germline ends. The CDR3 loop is CASSIGSGLLEQFF. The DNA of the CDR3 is TGTGCCAGTAGTATAGGGTCGGGGTTGCTTGAGCAGTTCTTC.

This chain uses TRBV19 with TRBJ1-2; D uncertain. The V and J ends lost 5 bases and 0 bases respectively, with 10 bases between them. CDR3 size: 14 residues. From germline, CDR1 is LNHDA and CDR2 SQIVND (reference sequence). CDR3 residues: CASSRWRANYGYTF. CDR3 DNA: TGTGCCAGTAGTCGTTGGAGAGCTAACTATGGCTACACCTTC.

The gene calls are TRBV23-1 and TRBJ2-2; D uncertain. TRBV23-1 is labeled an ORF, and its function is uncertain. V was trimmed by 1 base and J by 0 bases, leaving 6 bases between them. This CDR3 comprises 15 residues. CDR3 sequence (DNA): TGCGCCAGCAGTCAATACCAGCCGAACACCGGGGAGCTGTTTTTT. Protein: CASSQYQPNTGELFF.

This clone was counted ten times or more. The CDR3 nucleotides read TGTGCCAGCAGCTCCCGCTTTGGCTACACCTTC. Translation: CASSSRFGYTF. This chain links TRBV7-2 with TRBJ1-2; D is unresolved. V lost 4 bases and J 7 bases, leaving 7 bases between the germline ends. The CDR3 spans 11 residues. Germline V gives CDR1 SGHTA, CDR2 FQGNSA.

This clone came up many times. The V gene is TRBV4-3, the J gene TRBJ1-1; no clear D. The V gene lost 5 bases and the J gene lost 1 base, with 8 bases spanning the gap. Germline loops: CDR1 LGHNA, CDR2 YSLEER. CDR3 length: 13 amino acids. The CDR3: CASSEARNTEAFF. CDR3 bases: TGCGCCAGCAGCGAGGCAAGGAACACTGAAGCTTTCTTT.

CDR3 bases: TGTGCCAGCAGGAGCGGCCAAGACAATGAGCAGTTCTTC. This translates into CASRSGQDNEQFF. The chain recombines TRBV6-1 with TRBJ2-1, with D possibly TRBD2 on 5 matching bases. The CDR3 is 13 amino acids. Germline V gene sequence: CDR1 MNHNS, CDR2 SASEGT. Trimming cost V 6 bases and J 5 bases, with 11 bases left between them.

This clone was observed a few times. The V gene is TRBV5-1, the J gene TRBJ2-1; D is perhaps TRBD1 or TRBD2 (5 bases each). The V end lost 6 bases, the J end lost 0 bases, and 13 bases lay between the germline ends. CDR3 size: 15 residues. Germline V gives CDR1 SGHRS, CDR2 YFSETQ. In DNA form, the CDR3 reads TGCGCCAGCACCAAAGGGGACCACTCCTACAATGAGCAGTTCTTC. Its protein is CASTKGDHSYNEQFF.

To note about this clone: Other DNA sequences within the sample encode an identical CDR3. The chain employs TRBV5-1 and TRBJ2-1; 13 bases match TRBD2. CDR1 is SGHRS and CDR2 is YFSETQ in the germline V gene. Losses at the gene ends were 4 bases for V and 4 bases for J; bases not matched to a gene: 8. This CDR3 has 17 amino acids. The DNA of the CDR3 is TGCGCCAGCAGCCCCAGGACTAGCGGGAGAGAATACAATGAGCAGTTCTTC. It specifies CASSPRTSGREYNEQFF.

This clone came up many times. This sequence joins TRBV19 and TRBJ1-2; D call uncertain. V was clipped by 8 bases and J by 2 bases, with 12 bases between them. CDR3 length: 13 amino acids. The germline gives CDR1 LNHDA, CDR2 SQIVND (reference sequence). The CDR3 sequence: CASRGTGNYGYTF. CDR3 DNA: TGTGCCAGTCGAGGTACCGGGAACTATGGCTACACCTTC.

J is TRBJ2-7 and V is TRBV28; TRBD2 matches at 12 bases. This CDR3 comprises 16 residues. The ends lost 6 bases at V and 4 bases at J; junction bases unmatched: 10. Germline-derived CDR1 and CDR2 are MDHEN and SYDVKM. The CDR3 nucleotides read TGTGCCAGCAGCCCGCAGACTAGCGGGAGTTTTTACGAGCAGTACTTC. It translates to CASSPQTSGSFYEQYF.

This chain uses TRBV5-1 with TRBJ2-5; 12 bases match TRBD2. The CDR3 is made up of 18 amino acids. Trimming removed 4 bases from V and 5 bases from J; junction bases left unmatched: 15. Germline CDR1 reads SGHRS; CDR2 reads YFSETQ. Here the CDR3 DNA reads TGCGCCAGCAGCCGTACCGTGACTAGCGGGAGTGGCTTGGAGACCCAGTACTTC. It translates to CASSRTVTSGSGLETQYF.

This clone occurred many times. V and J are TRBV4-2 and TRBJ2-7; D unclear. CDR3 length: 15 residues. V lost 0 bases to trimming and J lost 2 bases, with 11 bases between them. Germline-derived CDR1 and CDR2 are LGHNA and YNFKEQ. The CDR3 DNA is TGTGCCAGCAGCCAAGACCAGACAACTCCCTACGAGCAGTACTTC. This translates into CASSQDQTTPYEQYF.

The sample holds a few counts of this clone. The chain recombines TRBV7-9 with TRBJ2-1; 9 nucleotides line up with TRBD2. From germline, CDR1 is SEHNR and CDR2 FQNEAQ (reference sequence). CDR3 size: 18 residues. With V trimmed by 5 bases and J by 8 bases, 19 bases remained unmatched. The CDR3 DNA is TGTGCCAGCAGCCCCCATAAGGCGCTAGCGGGAAGGATGTATGAGCAGTTCTTC. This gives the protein CASSPHKALAGRMYEQFF.

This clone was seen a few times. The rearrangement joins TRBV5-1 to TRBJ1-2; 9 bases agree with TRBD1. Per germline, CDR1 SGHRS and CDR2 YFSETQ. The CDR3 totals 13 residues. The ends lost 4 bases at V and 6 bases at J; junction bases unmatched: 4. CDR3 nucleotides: TGCGCCAGCAGCCGGGGACAGGGTGATGGCTACACCTTC. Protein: CASSRGQGDGYTF.

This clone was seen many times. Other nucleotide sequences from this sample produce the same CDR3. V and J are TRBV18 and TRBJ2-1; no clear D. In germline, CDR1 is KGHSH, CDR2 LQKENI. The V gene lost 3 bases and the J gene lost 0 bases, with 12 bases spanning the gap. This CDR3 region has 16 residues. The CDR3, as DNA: TGTGCCAGCTCACCGGGTGGTCCTGGCTCCTACAATGAGCAGTTCTTC. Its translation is CASSPGGPGSYNEQFF.

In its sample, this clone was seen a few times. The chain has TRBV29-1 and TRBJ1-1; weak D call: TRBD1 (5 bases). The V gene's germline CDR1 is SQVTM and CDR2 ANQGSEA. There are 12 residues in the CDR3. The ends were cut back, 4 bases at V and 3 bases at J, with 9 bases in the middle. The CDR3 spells CSVGGWDTEAFF. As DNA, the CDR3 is TGCAGCGTTGGGGGGTGGGACACTGAAGCTTTCTTT.

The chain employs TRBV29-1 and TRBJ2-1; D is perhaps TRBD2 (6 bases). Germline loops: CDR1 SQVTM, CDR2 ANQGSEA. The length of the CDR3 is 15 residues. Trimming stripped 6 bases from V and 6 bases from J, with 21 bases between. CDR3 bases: TGCAGCGTGGGTTCGGGACTGGCCATTCGCAATGAGCAGTTCTTC. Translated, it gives CSVGSGLAIRNEQFF.

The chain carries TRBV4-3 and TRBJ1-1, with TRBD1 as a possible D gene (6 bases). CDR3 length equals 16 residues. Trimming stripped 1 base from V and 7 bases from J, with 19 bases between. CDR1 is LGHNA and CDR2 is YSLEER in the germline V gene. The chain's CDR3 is CASSQAPWRGASEAFF. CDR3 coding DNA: TGCGCCAGCAGCCAAGCCCCCTGGCGGGGGGCAAGTGAAGCTTTCTTT.

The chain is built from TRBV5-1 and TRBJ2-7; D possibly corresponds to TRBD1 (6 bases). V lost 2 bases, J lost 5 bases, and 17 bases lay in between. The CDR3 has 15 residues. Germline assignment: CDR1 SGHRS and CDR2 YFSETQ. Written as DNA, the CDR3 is TGCGCCAGCAGCTTACCCCACGGGACACATGACGAGCAGTACTTC. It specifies CASSLPHGTHDEQYF.

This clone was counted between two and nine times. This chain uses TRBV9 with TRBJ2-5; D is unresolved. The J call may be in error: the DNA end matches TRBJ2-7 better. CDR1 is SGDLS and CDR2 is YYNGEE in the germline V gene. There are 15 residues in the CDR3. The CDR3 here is CASSPTPATTYEQYF. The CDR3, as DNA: TGTGCCAGCAGCCCCACGCCAGCGACAACCTACGAGCAGTACTTC.

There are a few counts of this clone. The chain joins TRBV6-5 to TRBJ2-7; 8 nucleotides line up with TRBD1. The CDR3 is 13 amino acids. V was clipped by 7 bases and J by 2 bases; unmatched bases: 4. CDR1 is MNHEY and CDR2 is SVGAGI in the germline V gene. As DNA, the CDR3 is TGTGCCAGCAAGACAGGGGTCGCCTACGAGCAGTACTTC. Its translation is CASKTGVAYEQYF.

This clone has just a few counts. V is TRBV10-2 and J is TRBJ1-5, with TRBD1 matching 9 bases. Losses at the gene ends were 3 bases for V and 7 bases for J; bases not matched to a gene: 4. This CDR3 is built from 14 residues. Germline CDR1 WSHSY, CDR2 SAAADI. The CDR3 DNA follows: TGCGCCAGCAGTGAAGGGACAGGGATACAGCCCCAGCATTTT. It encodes CASSEGTGIQPQHF.

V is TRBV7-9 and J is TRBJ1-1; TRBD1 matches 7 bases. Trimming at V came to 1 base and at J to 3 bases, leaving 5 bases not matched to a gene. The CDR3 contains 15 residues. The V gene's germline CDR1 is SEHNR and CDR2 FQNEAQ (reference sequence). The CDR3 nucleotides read TGTGCCAGCAGCTTAGACGGCAGGGGGGACACTGAAGCTTTCTTT. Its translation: CASSLDGRGDTEAFF.

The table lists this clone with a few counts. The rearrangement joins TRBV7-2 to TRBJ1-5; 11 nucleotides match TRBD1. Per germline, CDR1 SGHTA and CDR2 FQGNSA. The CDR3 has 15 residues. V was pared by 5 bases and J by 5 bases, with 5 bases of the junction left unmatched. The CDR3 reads CASSRTGGVDQPQHF. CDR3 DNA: TGTGCCAGCAGCCGGACAGGGGGCGTGGATCAGCCCCAGCATTTT.

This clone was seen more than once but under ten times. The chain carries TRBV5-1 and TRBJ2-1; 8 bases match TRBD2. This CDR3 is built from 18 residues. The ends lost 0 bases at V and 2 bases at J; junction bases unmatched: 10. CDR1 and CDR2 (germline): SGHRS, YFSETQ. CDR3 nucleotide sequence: TGCGCCAGCAGCTTGGGACCTAAACTAGCGGTTACCTACAATGAGCAGTTCTTC. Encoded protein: CASSLGPKLAVTYNEQFF.

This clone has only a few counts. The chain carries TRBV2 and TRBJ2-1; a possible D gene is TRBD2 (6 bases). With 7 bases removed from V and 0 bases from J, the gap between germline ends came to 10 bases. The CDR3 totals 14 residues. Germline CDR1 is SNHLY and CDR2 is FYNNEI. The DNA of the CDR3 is TGTGCCAGCAAGGCGGGGAGCTCCTACAATGAGCAGTTCTTC. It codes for CASKAGSSYNEQFF. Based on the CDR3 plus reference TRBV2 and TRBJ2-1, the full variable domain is EPEVTQTPSHQVTQMGQEVILRCVPISNHLYFYWYRQILGQKVEFLVSFYNNEISEKSEIFDDQFSVERPDGSNFTLKIRSTKLEDSAMYFCASKAGSSYNEQFFGPGTRLTVL.

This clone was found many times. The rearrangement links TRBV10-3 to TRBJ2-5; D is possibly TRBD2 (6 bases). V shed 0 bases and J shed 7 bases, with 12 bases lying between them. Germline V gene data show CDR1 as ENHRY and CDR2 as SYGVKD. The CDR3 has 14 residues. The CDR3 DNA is TGTGCCATCAGTGAGTCGAGGGGAGGAGGGACCCAGTACTTC. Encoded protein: CAISESRGGGTQYF.